Presented here are 30 T cell receptor beta chains from one specimen sequenced in a study of technical replicates of blood from several donors. TCRdb keeps only in-frame clones here, not all; method: immunoSEQ multiplex PCR. The sample shows nearly 80,000 clones, roughly 91% of them seen only once. Sequencing input: T cells isolated from PBMCs. The receptors originated from a human donor in good health.

J is TRBJ1-1 and V is TRBV9, with TRBD1 matching 7 bases. J lost 5 bases, V lost 3 bases, and 7 bases had no gene match. The germline gives CDR1 SGDLS, CDR2 YYNGEE. This CDR3 has 14 amino acids. CDR3 loop: CASSGTGAMTEAFF. For the CDR3, the DNA is TGTGCCAGCAGCGGAACAGGGGCTATGACTGAAGCTTTCTTT.

The V and J genes are TRBV11-1 and TRBJ2-6, with 9 bases aligning to TRBD2. The germline V gene has CDR1 SGHAT and CDR2 FQDESV (reference sequence). Trimming at V came to 6 bases and at J to 0 bases, leaving 9 bases not matched to a gene. The CDR3 totals 18 residues. For the CDR3, the DNA is TGTGCCAGCAGTGTAGCGGGGGCTCCCTTCTCTGGGGCCAACGTCCTGACTTTC. This codes for CASSVAGAPFSGANVLTF.

The chain is built from TRBV4-3 and TRBJ1-2, with D possibly TRBD1 on 5 matching bases. The CDR3 consists of 14 residues. V dropped 4 bases and J dropped 4 bases, with 13 bases sitting between them. The V gene's germline CDR1 is LGHNA and CDR2 YSLEER. CDR3 DNA: TGCGCCAGCAGCCGTGTCCGGGGGAGCTATGGCTACACCTTC. It specifies CASSRVRGSYGYTF.

The rearrangement joins TRBV27 to TRBJ2-5, with D possibly matching TRBD2 (5 bases). V dropped 2 bases and J dropped 6 bases, with 10 bases sitting between them. CDR3 length equals 13 residues. Germline V gene sequence: CDR1 MNHEY, CDR2 SMNVEV (reference sequence). CDR3 sequence reads: CASSLPGRKTQYF. The CDR3 DNA reads TGTGCCAGCAGTTTACCGGGAAGAAAGACCCAGTACTTC.

The chain has TRBV2 and TRBJ2-7; D is unresolved. The CDR3 contains 11 residues. Trimming removed 10 bases at V and 6 bases at J, with 13 bases between. Germline V gene lookup returns CDR1 SNHLY and CDR2 FYNNEI. The CDR3 region has the DNA TGTGCCACCCAAGGTAGCCCCGAGCAGTACTTC. Translating gives CATQGSPEQYF.

The rearrangement links TRBV7-6 to TRBJ2-7; tentative D call: TRBD1 (6 bases). The CDR3 is made up of 12 amino acids. Germline values: CDR1 SGHVS, CDR2 FNYEAQ. Between the trimmed V and J ends, which lost 2 bases and 6 bases, there was a span of 8 bases. This CDR3 reads CASSLNRVEQYF. The CDR3 nucleotides are TGTGCCAGCAGCTTAAACAGGGTCGAGCAGTACTTC.

Comment on this clone: At one boundary the junction diverges from the germline segment, which might be a read error. This sequence joins TRBV6-9 and TRBJ2-3; TRBD2 agrees at 12 bases. This CDR3 spans 17 amino acids. Looked up from germline, CDR1 is MNHGY and CDR2 is SVAAGI. CDR3: CASSYSGLAGTTYTQYF. CDR3 coding DNA: TGTGCCAGCAGTTATTCCGGACTAGCGGGAACCACATATACGCAGTATTTT.

This clone was counted at least ten times. The chain recombines TRBV5-8 with TRBJ2-2, with TRBD2 identical over 11 bases. From germline, CDR1 is SGHTS and CDR2 YDEGEE. V lost 3 bases and J lost 3; bases outside the gene matches: 1. The CDR3 runs 15 residues. CDR3 sequence (DNA): TGTGCCAGCAGCTCACTAGCGGGAGACACCGGGGAGCTGTTTTTT. Amino acid sequence: CASSSLAGDTGELFF.

The sample holds one count of this clone. The chain carries TRBV4-3 and TRBJ1-1; D remains unclear. Germline CDR1 is LGHNA and CDR2 is YSLEER. This CDR3 has 15 amino acids. Trimming pared 0 bases from V and 2 bases from J, leaving 10 bases between. The CDR3, as DNA: TGCGCCAGCAGCCAAGATCTTATCAGAAACACTGAAGCTTTCTTT. Translated, it gives CASSQDLIRNTEAFF.

The V gene is TRBV7-2, the J gene TRBJ2-7; 10 nucleotides agree with TRBD1. With 5 bases clipped from V and 3 bases from J, the junction kept 4 bases outside the gene matches. There are 14 residues in the CDR3. Per germline, CDR1 SGHTA and CDR2 FQGNSA. CDR3 loop: CASSPGTGVYEQYF. The CDR3 DNA is TGTGCCAGCAGCCCTGGGACAGGGGTCTACGAGCAGTACTTC.

The chain recombines TRBV6-1 with TRBJ2-7, with 9 bases identical to TRBD2. CDR1 and CDR2 from the germline V gene are MNHNS and SASEGT. This CDR3 spans 16 amino acids. V trimming: 4 bases; J trimming: 0 bases; junction bases outside the gene matches: 7. CDR3 in DNA: TGTGCCAGCAGTGCCGAGCTAGCGGGAAGCTCCTACGAGCAGTACTTC. This gives the protein CASSAELAGSSYEQYF.

The chain recombines TRBV9 with TRBJ1-3, with a tentative D call TRBD1 (6 bases). Germline V lookup: CDR1 SGDLS, CDR2 YYNGEE. This CDR3 is built from 16 residues. The V end lost 6 bases, the J end lost 4 bases, and 20 bases lay between the germline ends. The CDR3 DNA is TGTGCCAGCACCTCCCTTACGGGGGGGCCCGGAAACACCATATATTTT. Protein product: CASTSLTGGPGNTIYF.

V gene TRBV7-8 combines with J gene TRBJ2-3; 7 positions match TRBD2. Unmatched junction bases numbered 10, after V lost 5 bases and J lost 2 bases. The CDR3 is made up of 16 amino acids. Germline V gene data show CDR1 as SGHVS and CDR2 as FQNEAQ. The CDR3 DNA reads TGTGCCAGCAGCGCTTACTTAGCGGGTCCCACAGATACGCAGTATTTT. Translating it yields CASSAYLAGPTDTQYF.

The J gene is TRBJ2-1, the V gene TRBV6-5; 9 nucleotides line up with TRBD2. CDR3 length: 14 amino acids. The germline V gene encodes CDR1 MNHEY and CDR2 SVGAGI. V lost 6 bases and J lost 7; bases outside the gene matches: 7. The CDR3 DNA sequence: TGTGCCAGCAGGCTCGGACTAGCGACGAATGAGCAGTTCTTC. Amino acids: CASRLGLATNEQFF.

The chain combines TRBV11-3 with TRBJ1-4; D is undetermined. V was trimmed by 0 bases and J by 3 bases, leaving 14 bases between them. Germline V CDR1 and CDR2: SGHNT, YENEEA. The CDR3 is made up of 17 amino acids. The CDR3 is CASSLEGNGAANEKLFF. Here the CDR3 DNA reads TGTGCCAGCAGCTTAGAGGGGAATGGAGCGGCTAATGAAAAACTGTTTTTT. Based on the CDR3 plus reference TRBV11-3 and TRBJ1-4, the full variable domain is EAGVVQSPRYKIIEKKQPVAFWCNPISGHNTLYWYLQNLGQGPELLIRYENEEAVDDSQLPKDRFSAERLKGVDSTLKIQPAELGDSAVYLCASSLEGNGAANEKLFFGSGTQLSVL.

The CDR3 bases are TGTGCCAGCAGACAGACTAGCGGGAGGTTAAATGAGCAGTTCTTC. Protein: CASRQTSGRLNEQFF. The chain uses TRBV2 and TRBJ2-1, with 13 bases identical to TRBD2. After removal of 6 bases from V and 7 bases from J, the junction contained 6 bases not matched to a gene. CDR1 and CDR2 from the germline V gene are SNHLY and FYNNEI. This CDR3 spans 15 amino acids.

The chain recombines TRBV9 with TRBJ1-4, with D possibly TRBD1 on 6 matching bases. In germline, CDR1 is SGDLS, CDR2 YYNGEE. The ends were cut back, 4 bases at V and 8 bases at J, with 18 bases in the middle. The CDR3 runs to 15 residues. Here the CDR3 reads CASSTGTTGWEKLFF. CDR3 bases: TGTGCCAGCAGCACGGGGACAACGGGGTGGGAAAAACTGTTTTTT.

The chain recombines TRBV10-3 with TRBJ2-1; 13 bases fit TRBD2. CDR1 ENHRY and CDR2 SYGVKD come from the germline V gene. The CDR3 contains 19 residues. Trimming removed 6 bases from V and 7 bases from J; junction bases left unmatched: 18. The CDR3: CAIRGSNPGLAGRLNEQFF. The CDR3 bases are TGTGCCATCAGGGGGAGTAATCCGGGACTAGCGGGACGACTGAATGAGCAGTTCTTC.

The J gene is TRBJ2-5, the V gene TRBV19; unclear D gene. Trimming took 3 bases from V and 5 from J, leaving 10 bases between them. The V gene's germline CDR1 is LNHDA and CDR2 SQIVND (reference sequence). This CDR3 spans 13 amino acids. CDR3 region: CASSIIIGETQYF. The CDR3 bases are TGTGCCAGTAGTATTATTATCGGGGAGACCCAGTACTTC.

Here the CDR3 reads CATRLAGVLGTGELFF. Written as DNA, the CDR3 is TGTGCCACCAGACTAGCGGGAGTGTTGGGCACCGGGGAGCTGTTTTTT. The rearrangement uses TRBV19 and TRBJ2-2; TRBD2 aligns across 12 bases. Trimming at V came to 10 bases and at J to 4 bases, leaving 10 bases not matched to a gene. The CDR3 has 16 residues. The germline CDR1 and CDR2 sequences are LNHDA and SQIVND (reference sequence). The variable domain in full, with the rest retrieved from reference TRBV19 and TRBJ2-2, is DGGITQSPKYLFRKEGQNVTLSCEQNLNHDAMYWYRQDPGQGLRLIYYSQIVNDFQKGDIAEGYSVSREKKESFPLTVTSAQKNPTAFYLCATRLAGVLGTGELFFGEGSRLTVL.

Only one count was recorded for this clone. The chain is built from TRBV28 and TRBJ2-5; D is undetermined. The CDR3 is made up of 14 amino acids. Trimming pared 1 base from V and 7 bases from J, leaving 13 bases between. The germline V gene has CDR1 MDHEN and CDR2 SYDVKM. CDR3: CASSLSGSLGTQYF. The CDR3 DNA reads TGTGCCAGCAGTTTATCAGGTTCCCTGGGGACCCAGTACTTC.

V gene TRBV15 combines with J gene TRBJ2-2; D gene ambiguous. The length of the CDR3 is 13 residues. Per the germline V gene, CDR1 is LNHNV and CDR2 is YYDKDF (reference sequence). Trimming removed 0 bases from V and 7 bases from J, with 6 bases in between. CDR3 sequence (DNA): TGTGCCACCAGCAGAGATCAGAACGGGGAGCTGTTTTTT. The encoded protein is CATSRDQNGELFF.

Only a few counts were recorded for this clone. The chain carries TRBV21-1 and TRBJ2-7; the tabulated D call, TRBD1, remains unverified against the DNA. TRBV21-1 is termed a pseudogene. This CDR3 is 15 amino acids long. The CDR3 spells CASSKGTRSSYEQYF. The CDR3 coding sequence is TGTGCCAGCAGCAAAGGTACCAGGTCTTCCTACGAGCAGTACTTC.

The chain combines TRBV7-2 with TRBJ2-7; 11 nucleotides match TRBD1. J was trimmed by 6 bases and V by 1 base; bases with no gene match: 8. Germline CDR1 is SGHTA and CDR2 is FQGNSA. The CDR3 has 16 residues. This CDR3 reads CASSLGGQGGTGEQYF. The CDR3 coding sequence is TGTGCCAGCAGCTTAGGGGGACAGGGGGGCACCGGCGAGCAGTACTTC.

The gene calls are TRBV10-1 and TRBJ2-1; D is unclear. Germline V gives CDR1 WNHNN, CDR2 SYGVQD (reference sequence). There are 11 residues in the CDR3. V gave up 6 bases and J gave up 3 bases, with 3 bases separating them. CDR3 nucleotide sequence: TGCGCCAGCAGCAACTACAATGAGCAGTTCTTC. It encodes CASSNYNEQFF.

The rearrangement joins TRBV7-2 to TRBJ2-7, with 9 bases aligning to TRBD2. Germline CDR1 reads SGHTA; CDR2 reads FQGNSA. J was trimmed by 3 bases and V by 3 bases; bases with no gene match: 9. The CDR3 runs 16 residues. CDR3 sequence: CASSLTSGPRIYEQYF. The CDR3 DNA sequence: TGTGCCAGCAGCTTGACTAGCGGACCTCGGATCTACGAGCAGTACTTC.

V usage is TRBV6-1 and J usage is TRBJ1-1; a possible D gene is TRBD1 (6 bases). Germline CDR1 reads MNHNS; CDR2 reads SASEGT. Deletions cut 1 base from V and 7 bases from J, with 13 bases between. The CDR3 spans 14 residues. CDR3 bases: TGTGCCAGCAGTGAAGACAGGGAACTTAGTGAAGCTTTCTTT. It is translated as CASSEDRELSEAFF.

The chain recombines TRBV11-3 with TRBJ2-2; no firm D call. This CDR3 spans 14 amino acids. Germline CDR1 is SGHNT and CDR2 is YENEEA. Trimming took 1 base from V and 3 from J, leaving 6 bases between them. This CDR3 reads CASSLGSYTGELFF. The CDR3 DNA sequence: TGTGCCAGCAGCTTAGGTTCTTACACCGGGGAGCTGTTTTTT. The full variable domain, in which reference TRBV11-3 and TRBJ2-2 provide the parts outside the CDR3, is EAGVVQSPRYKIIEKKQPVAFWCNPISGHNTLYWYLQNLGQGPELLIRYENEEAVDDSQLPKDRFSAERLKGVDSTLKIQPAELGDSAVYLCASSLGSYTGELFFGEGSRLTVL.

The chain combines TRBV20-1 with TRBJ2-1, with D unresolved. V was shortened by 1 base and J by 6 bases, with 4 bases between the two germline ends. Germline-derived CDR1 and CDR2 are DFQATT and SNEGSKA (reference sequence). The CDR3 has 11 residues. The CDR3 nucleotides read TGCAGTGCTAGAGTACTCAATGAGCAGTTCTTC. It specifies CSARVLNEQFF.

The chain has TRBV21-1 and TRBJ2-5; the DNA was not used to check the table's D call, TRBD2. TRBV21-1 is tagged as a pseudogene. CDR3 length: 18 amino acids. The DNA of the CDR3 is TGTGCCAGCAGTCAAGAGGCCCGAACTAGCGGGAGTGTGGAGACCCAGTACTTC. Encoded protein: CASSQEARTSGSVETQYF.